This T cell receptor (beta chain) was recorded in a study of T cell responses to AZD1222 COVID-19 vaccine (dated by TCRdb to the early 2020s). Study-level background: AZD1222 recipients given second doses at about 4 weeks or at about 12 weeks were pooled, since spike-specific TCR depth and breadth were not found to differ between the two schedules. A total of 233 trial participants underwent TCR sequencing, of whom about 200 received two doses of AZD1222 and about 25 received two doses of the MenACWY control vaccine. Enrollment into the trials was organized by age into subgroups of 18-55, 56-69 and 70-plus years, and those subgroups contained approximately 150, 30 and 60 TCR-sequenced participants, respectively. Results and caveats for the whole study, not just this receptor: In the small 56-69-year group, the increase in depth fell short of significance, most likely because of low power. Participants were mostly white British and included more females than males, and it was suggested by the authors that clonal diversity may have been underestimated. Epitopes outside the regions mutated in the B.1.351 and B.1.1.7 variants were reportedly recognized by nearly half of the unique spike-specific TCRs. Conclusions about previously exposed vaccinees were limited because only a handful of AZD1222 recipients were SARS-CoV-2 seropositive at baseline. The whole spike protein was spanned by vaccine-associated CD4 TCRs, and dominant responses were seen in regions 160-218 and 743-854. No day 14 peak-response samples were available, so repertoires were characterized only after the peak T cell response. After two AZD1222 doses, spike-specific TCR breadth and depth were significantly higher than at day 0 and than in MenACWY recipients.

The sample's time point label, decoded: baseline before first vaccination. Samples from vaccinated people were obtained from the UK trials COV001 and COV002, which included a single-blind randomized controlled phase 2/3 trial of AZD1222 (ChAdOx1 nCoV-19) in healthy adults. For TCRbeta chain sequencing, PBMC samples from trial participants were taken at day 0 and at day 28 after the second dose. This clone was seen only once. Its antigen is still unknown. Base qualities are missing; no much larger clone stands one base away. The CDR3 regions of human TCRbeta chains were analyzed by immunosequencing. The original methods were these. Repertoire TCRs were matched against a reference library of SARS-CoV-2-specific TCRs generated with the MIRA antigen-specificity platform. Breadth was defined as the fraction of unique TCRs that were SARS-CoV-2-associated, and depth was defined as the fraction of total T cells that were SARS-CoV-2-associated. Each spike-specific TCR was assigned to its reactive spike region and to a CD4 or CD8 class using the MIRA data. Log10-transformed breadth and depth values were compared by one-way ANOVA with Sidak's multiple comparisons tests. This is the immuneACCESS table as TCRdb keeps it, with only in-frame sequences that have V and J called. A part of the clones is gone; compared with another copy, unresolved V genes explain less than half, and the rest is unexplained. The V and J calls and clone size were taken over from that table, and D and trimming were inferred from the DNA. A total of 90,000 to 120,000 clones appear in this sample, just over 85% of them only once. The ten top clones hold 3.3% of the sample.

Sample: peripheral blood, taken on day 0 of AZD1222 vaccination. This TCR came from an adult in good health.

This receptor carries the CDR3 CASSPGQPIDQPQHF. At the DNA level, the sequence is TGTGCCAGCAGTCCAGGACAGCCTATCGATCAGCCCCAGCATTTT. This receptor chain uses TRBV28 and TRBJ1-5; possibly the D gene is TRBD1, per 6 matching bases. Between the V and J ends, shortened by 5 bases and 5 bases respectively, the junction contains 16 bases. The CDR3 sequence holds 15 residues, the cysteine and phenylalanine included. The only DNA kept is the CDR3, 45 bases in frame from the first base. The germline V gene specifies MDHEN as CDR1 and SYDVKM as CDR2. Beyond the CDR3, the reference TRBV28 and TRBJ1-5 genes provide the residues; the full variable domain reads: DVKVTQSSRYLVKRTGEKVFLECVQDMDHENMFWYRQDPGLGLRLIYFSYDVKMKEKGDIPEGYSVSREKKERFSLILESASTNQTSMYLCASSPGQPIDQPQHFGDGTRLSIL.